The clone carrying this T cell receptor (beta chain) was recorded a few times. Its antigen is still unknown. The record originates from a study of post-analysis software for immune sequencing data. The study, taken as a whole, reports: Controls showed significantly higher normalized Chao1 diversity than did multiple sclerosis patients. By F measure, strong co-clustering occurred among samples prepared in the same batch.

Presence of unique molecular identifiers characterized the TCR beta cDNA libraries. Approximately 500,000 cDNA molecules were obtained per 1 to 10 million input T cells. Each CDR3 protein gets one entry after TCRdb re-called the PCR reads with MiXCR. The sample includes 750,000 to 950,000 distinct CDR3 sequences, about 45% of them seen just once. The TCR sequence derives from a girl between 5 and 17 years old with multiple sclerosis. The sequencing sample was made of blood.

As DNA, the CDR3 is TGTGCCAGCAGCTTAGTGCCGGAGGCGCAGTATTTT. Translating gives CASSLVPEAQYF. The V call is TRBV7-2, the J call TRBJ2-3; TRBD2 is a possible D gene (5 bases). The CDR3 has 12 residues. Germline V lookup: CDR1 SGHTA, CDR2 FQGNSA. Trimming stripped 1 base from V and 10 bases from J, with 9 bases between.